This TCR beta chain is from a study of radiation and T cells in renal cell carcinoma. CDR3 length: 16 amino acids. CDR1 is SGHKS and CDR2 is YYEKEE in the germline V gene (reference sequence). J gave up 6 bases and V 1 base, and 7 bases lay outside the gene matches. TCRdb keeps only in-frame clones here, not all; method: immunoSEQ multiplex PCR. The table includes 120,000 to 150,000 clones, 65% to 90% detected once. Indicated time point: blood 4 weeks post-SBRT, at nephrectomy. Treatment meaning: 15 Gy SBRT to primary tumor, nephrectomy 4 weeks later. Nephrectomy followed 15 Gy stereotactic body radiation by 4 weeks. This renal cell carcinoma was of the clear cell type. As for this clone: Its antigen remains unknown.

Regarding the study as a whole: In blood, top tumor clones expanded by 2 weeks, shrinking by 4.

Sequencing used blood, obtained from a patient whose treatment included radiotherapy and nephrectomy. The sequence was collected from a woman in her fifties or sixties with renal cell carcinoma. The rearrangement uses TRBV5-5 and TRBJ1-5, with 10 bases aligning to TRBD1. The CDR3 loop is CASSLSGTGAGQPQHF. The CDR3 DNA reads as TGTGCCAGCAGCTTGAGCGGGACAGGGGCAGGTCAGCCCCAGCATTTT.